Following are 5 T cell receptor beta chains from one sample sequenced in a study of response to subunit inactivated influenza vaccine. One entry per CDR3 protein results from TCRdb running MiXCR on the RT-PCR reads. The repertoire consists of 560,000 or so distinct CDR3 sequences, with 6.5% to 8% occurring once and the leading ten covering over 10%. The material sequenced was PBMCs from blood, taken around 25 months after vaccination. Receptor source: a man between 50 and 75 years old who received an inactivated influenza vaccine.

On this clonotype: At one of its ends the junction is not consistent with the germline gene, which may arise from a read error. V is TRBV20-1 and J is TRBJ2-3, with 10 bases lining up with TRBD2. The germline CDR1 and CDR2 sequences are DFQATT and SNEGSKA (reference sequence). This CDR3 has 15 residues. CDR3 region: CSARAPGLATETQYF. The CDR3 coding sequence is TGCAGTGCTAGAGCCCCGGGACTAGCGACAGAGACGCAGTATTTT.

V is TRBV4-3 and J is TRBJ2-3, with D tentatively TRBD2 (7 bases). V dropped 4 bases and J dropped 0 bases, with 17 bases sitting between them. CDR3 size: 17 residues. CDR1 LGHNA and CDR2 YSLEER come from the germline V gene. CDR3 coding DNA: TGCGCCAGCAGCCCCGCTTGGGGGGGGCGGAGCACAGATACGCAGTATTTT. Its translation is CASSPAWGGRSTDTQYF.

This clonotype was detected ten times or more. DNA for the CDR3: TGTGCCATCAGGCAAGCGGGAGGTAAAGGGAGCTCCTACAATGAGCAGTTCTTC. Its protein product is CAIRQAGGKGSSYNEQFF. The chain employs TRBV10-3 and TRBJ2-1, with 9 bases that match TRBD2. Trimming took 6 bases from V and 0 from J; bases not matched to a gene: 12. Germline V CDR1 and CDR2: ENHRY, SYGVKD. The CDR3 length is 18 residues.

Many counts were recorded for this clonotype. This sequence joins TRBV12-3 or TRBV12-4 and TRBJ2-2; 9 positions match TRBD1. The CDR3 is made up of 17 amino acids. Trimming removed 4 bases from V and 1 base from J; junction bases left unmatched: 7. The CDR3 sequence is CASSWRGTGRNTGELFF. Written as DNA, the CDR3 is TGTGCCAGCAGTTGGCGCGGGACAGGGAGGAACACCGGGGAGCTGTTTTTT.

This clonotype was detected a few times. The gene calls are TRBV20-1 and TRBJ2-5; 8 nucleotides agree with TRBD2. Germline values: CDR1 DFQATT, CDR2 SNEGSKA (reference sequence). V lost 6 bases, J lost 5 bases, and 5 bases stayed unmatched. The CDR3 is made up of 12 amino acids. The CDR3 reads CSAKSGGETQYF. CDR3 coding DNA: TGCAGTGCAAAAAGCGGGGGCGAGACCCAGTACTTC.